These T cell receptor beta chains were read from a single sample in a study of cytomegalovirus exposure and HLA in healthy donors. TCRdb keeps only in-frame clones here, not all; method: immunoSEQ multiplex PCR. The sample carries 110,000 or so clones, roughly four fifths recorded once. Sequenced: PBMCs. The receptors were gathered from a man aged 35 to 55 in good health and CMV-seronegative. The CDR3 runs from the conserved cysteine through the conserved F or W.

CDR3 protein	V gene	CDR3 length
CASSIAQGGGYTF	TRBV19	13
CASSRDRGVYGYTF	TRBV28	14
CASATGLNQPQHF	TRBV11-2	13
CASSFGQGVSYEQYF	TRBV5-1	15
CASSLDQRRTEAFF	TRBV5-1	14
CASSPPTGFRETQYF	TRBV7-2	15
CAWSVAGLRGGTQYF	TRBV30	15
CASSQDRVGILAVNQPQHF	TRBV4-3	19
CASSDWAGGQEEQFF	TRBV2	15
CASSRTGTYSQYF	TRBV11-1	13
CASTTSGSESYEQYF	TRBV28	15
CAWSSSAGVPQHF	TRBV30	13
CASSLGQGARYEQYF	TRBV5-1	15
CASSEGAPGDYGYTF	TRBV7-9	15
CASSQRWAGLYEQYF	TRBV7-8	15
CASSYSSFPNEKLFF	TRBV6-6	15
CASISWNTEAFF	TRBV28	12
CASSYSGPAKETQYF	TRBV6-5	15
CASSRGSTGELFF	TRBV4-3	13
CASSGLRAYEKLFF	TRBV28	14
CASSPLTRTDTQETQYF	TRBV18	17
CASSDRTSRETQYF	TRBV11-3	14
CASSYSGEQFF	TRBV27	11
CASSNSGQSNEKLFF	TRBV6-6	15
CASSFLGTGTYGYTF	TRBV7-9	15
CASSPPGQKSSPLHF	TRBV7-2	15
CASSSRDRANEQYF	TRBV7-9	14
CASSLSTGNEQFF	TRBV5-1	13
CASSLRTGSGNTIYF	TRBV11-1	15
CAWTRTGGFSYEQYF	TRBV30	15
CATLTDYYGYTF	TRBV28	12
CASSRWSPNTGELFF	TRBV19	15
CASSLVTDYGYTF	TRBV5-1	13
CSVLDVQGAPGFF	TRBV29-1	13
CASSMDRGNYGYTF	TRBV27	14
CASSDTHRDTSGYTF	TRBV5-1	15
CASRGLAGNTDTQYF	TRBV7-9	15
CASSSTSGRVNTQYF	TRBV4-3	15
CASSLGAGAYEQYF	TRBV7-8	14
CAASGQGFDQPQHF	TRBV30	14
CASSFNWNMEEKLFF	TRBV7-2	15
CASSYGTGGGYGYTF	TRBV6-5	15
CASSLAGTDLNSQYF	TRBV5-6	15
CASSLNRGGANVLTF	TRBV27	15
CASIEGSYTGELFF	TRBV6-1	14
CASSPPGNSYEQYF	TRBV18	14
CASSFSREGNNEQFF	TRBV27	15
CASSPLRGELTDTQYF	TRBV14	16
CASSARGIEQYF	TRBV2	12
CASSPRQGGETQYF	TRBV7-9	14
CASSLKGFGGRVNNEQFF	TRBV27	18
CAWSAGARDGEKLFF	TRBV30	15